Listed below are T cell receptor beta chains from one sample, sequenced in a study of T cells in localized non-small cell lung cancer. Only in-frame clones appear in the TCRdb table, and some are missing; sequencing was by immunoSEQ multiplex PCR. The data contain 50,000 or so clones, around 81% of them singletons. Sequencing used peripheral blood, obtained before any cancer treatment. These receptors were collected from a female donor over 55 with stage II squamous cell lung carcinoma. CDR3s include the opening cysteine and the closing phenylalanine or tryptophan. Each record gives: V gene, clone size, J gene, D gene, CDR3 protein. A D gene is named only where the DNA matches it firmly. Only part of the rows carry a size: once, few, many, or a class if the clone is expanded.

>TRBV6-5|NA|TRBJ2-5|NA
CASSYSSLAETQYF
>TRBV14|NA|TRBJ1-3|NA
CASSLRLTDSGNTIYF
>TRBV9|NA|TRBJ2-5|TRBD1
CASSAGTGKETQYF
>TRBV7-2|NA|TRBJ1-5|TRBD1
CASSLDRGVGKPQHF
>TRBV11-2|NA|TRBJ1-1|NA
CASSLGPGNTEAFF
>TRBV27|NA|TRBJ2-7|TRBD1
CASRRDRGWYF
>TRBV5-1|NA|TRBJ2-7|NA
CASSPTYHELQYF
>TRBV7-9|NA|TRBJ2-1|TRBD2
CASSLYSGAYNEQFF
>TRBV6-1|once|TRBJ1-2|NA
CASSVNYGYTF
>TRBV9|NA|TRBJ2-7|TRBD2
CASSPGGGSEQYF
>TRBV18|NA|TRBJ1-2|NA
CASSPPPPGLAYLGYTF
>TRBV7-6|once|TRBJ1-3|NA
CASSRGDFLDGGNTIYF
>TRBV21-1|NA|TRBJ1-2|NA
CASSTRQGAGANYGYTF
>TRBV6-5|NA|TRBJ2-7|NA
CASSFSGTRQYEQYF
>TRBV25-1|NA|TRBJ1-2|NA
CASSRGVNYGYTF
>TRBV5-1|once|TRBJ2-3|NA
CASSLEAASTDTQYF
>TRBV18|NA|TRBJ2-1|NA
CASSPRLTGRDYNEQFF
>TRBV6-5|NA|TRBJ1-5|NA
CASSIDQGHNQPQHF
>TRBV7-2|NA|TRBJ2-5|NA
CASSLAVIGGETQYF
>TRBV19|NA|TRBJ2-7|TRBD1
CASSGQTWDRASREQYF
>TRBV25-1|NA|TRBJ1-2|NA
CASANQGFLGYTF
>TRBV12-5|NA|TRBJ2-3|NA
CASGLFSPADTQYF
>TRBV14|few|TRBJ1-3|NA
CASSRELGLGNTIYF
>TRBV2|NA|TRBJ2-7|NA
CASSAGSYEQYF
>TRBV18|NA|TRBJ1-4|NA
CASSPSGATTNEKLFF
>TRBV7-2|few|TRBJ2-7|NA
CASSDRTTSYEQYF
>TRBV7-9|NA|TRBJ2-3|TRBD2
CASTQGLAGTTDTQYF
>TRBV15|once|TRBJ2-7|NA
CATSRDPEGYEQYF
>TRBV29-1|NA|TRBJ1-1|NA
CSPSRSNTEAFF
>TRBV6-5|NA|TRBJ1-2|TRBD1
CASSNGGQGNYGYTF
>TRBV28|NA|TRBJ2-1|TRBD2
CASSHRGVQFF
>TRBV6-1|few|TRBJ1-1|TRBD1
CASSFPQGAFF
>TRBV19|NA|TRBJ2-7|TRBD1
CASSSRQGASYEQYF
>TRBV5-1|NA|TRBJ1-5|NA
CASSLGGLDQPQHF
>TRBV5-1|NA|TRBJ2-2|TRBD1
CASSSSTGIGELFF
>TRBV9|NA|TRBJ2-5|NA
CASSPSDRETQYF
>TRBV7-9|NA|TRBJ1-4|NA
CASSFYQGEKLFF
>TRBV5-1|NA|TRBJ1-1|TRBD1
CASSFSGTGSGQAFF
>TRBV29-1|NA|TRBJ2-4|NA
CSVGLAATSALLAKNIQYF
>TRBV5-1|NA|TRBJ1-4|NA
CASSLGQSNEKLFF
>TRBV11-1|NA|TRBJ2-5|TRBD2
CASSFGTSGGRGQETQYF
>TRBV5-1|NA|TRBJ2-5|TRBD2
CASSAGTSGGVGETQYF
>TRBV19|NA|TRBJ1-2|TRBD1
CASSPQGGPTPYGYTF
>TRBV15|NA|TRBJ2-5|TRBD2
CATSLVGGETQYF
>TRBV5-4|NA|TRBJ2-1|TRBD1
CASSRGQGGSYNEQFF
>TRBV6-1|NA|TRBJ2-1|NA
CASKTVFWDEQFF